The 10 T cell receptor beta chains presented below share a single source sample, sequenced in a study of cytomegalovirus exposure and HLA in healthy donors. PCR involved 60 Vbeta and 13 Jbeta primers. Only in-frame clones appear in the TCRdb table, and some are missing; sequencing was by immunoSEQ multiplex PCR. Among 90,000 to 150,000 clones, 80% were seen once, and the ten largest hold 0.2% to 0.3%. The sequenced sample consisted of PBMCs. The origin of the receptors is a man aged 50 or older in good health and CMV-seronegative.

The CDR3 region has the DNA TGTGCCAGCAGCACCCGGTCGGTTGGTGGGGCCAACGTCCTGACTTTC. Protein: CASSTRSVGGANVLTF. V gene TRBV7-2 combines with J gene TRBJ2-6; D unresolved. Looked up from germline, CDR1 is SGHTA and CDR2 is FQGNSA. The CDR3 contains 16 residues. V lost 5 bases and J lost 3, with 14 bases in between.

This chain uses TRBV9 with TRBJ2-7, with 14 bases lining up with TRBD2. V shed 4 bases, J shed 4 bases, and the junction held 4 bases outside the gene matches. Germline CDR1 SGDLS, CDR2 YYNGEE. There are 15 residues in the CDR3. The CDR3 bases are TGTGCCAGCAGCTACTGGACTAGCGGGAGGTACGAGCAGTACTTC. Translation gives CASSYWTSGRYEQYF.

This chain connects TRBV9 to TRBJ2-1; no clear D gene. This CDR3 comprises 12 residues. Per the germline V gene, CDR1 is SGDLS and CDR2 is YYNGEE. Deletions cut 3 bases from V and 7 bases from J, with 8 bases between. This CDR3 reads CASSAPTNEQFF. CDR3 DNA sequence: TGTGCCAGCAGCGCTCCTACTAATGAGCAGTTCTTC.

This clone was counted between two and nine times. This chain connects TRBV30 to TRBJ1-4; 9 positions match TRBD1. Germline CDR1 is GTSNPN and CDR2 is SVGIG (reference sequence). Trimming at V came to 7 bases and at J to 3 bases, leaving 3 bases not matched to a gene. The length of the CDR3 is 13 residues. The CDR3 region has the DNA TGTGCCTCAAGACAGGGGGCTAATGAAAAACTGTTTTTT. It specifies CASRQGANEKLFF.

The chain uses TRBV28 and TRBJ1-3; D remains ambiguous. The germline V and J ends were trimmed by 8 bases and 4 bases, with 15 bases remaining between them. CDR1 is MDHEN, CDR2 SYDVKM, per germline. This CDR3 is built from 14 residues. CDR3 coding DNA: TGTGCCAGCGTAAGTCCGGGGTCCGGAAACACCATATATTTT. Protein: CASVSPGSGNTIYF.

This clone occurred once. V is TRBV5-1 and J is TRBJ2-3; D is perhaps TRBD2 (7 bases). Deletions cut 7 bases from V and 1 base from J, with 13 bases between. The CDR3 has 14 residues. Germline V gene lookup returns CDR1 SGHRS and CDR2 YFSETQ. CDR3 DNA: TGCGCCAGCCACTTAGGGGGGGGCACAGATACGCAGTATTTT. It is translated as CASHLGGGTDTQYF.

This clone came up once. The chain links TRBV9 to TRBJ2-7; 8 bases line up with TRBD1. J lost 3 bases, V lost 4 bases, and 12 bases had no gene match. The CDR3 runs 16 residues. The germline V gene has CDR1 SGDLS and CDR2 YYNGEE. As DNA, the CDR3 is TGTGCCAGCAGCCCCCCGGGGGCAGGGGGCAACTACGAGCAGTACTTC. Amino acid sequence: CASSPPGAGGNYEQYF.

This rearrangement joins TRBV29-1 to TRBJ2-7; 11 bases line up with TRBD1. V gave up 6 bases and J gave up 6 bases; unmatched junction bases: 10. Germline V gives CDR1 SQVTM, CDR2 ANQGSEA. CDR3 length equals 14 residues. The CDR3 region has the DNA TGCAGCGTAACTACGACCGGGACAGGGGGCGAGCAGTACTTC. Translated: CSVTTTGTGGEQYF.

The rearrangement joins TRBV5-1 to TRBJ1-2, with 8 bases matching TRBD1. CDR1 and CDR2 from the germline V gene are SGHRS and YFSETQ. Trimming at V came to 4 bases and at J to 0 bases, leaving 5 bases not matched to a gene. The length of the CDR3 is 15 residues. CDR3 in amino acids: CASSPRTGTNYGYTF. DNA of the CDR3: TGCGCCAGCAGCCCCCGGACAGGGACTAACTATGGCTACACCTTC.

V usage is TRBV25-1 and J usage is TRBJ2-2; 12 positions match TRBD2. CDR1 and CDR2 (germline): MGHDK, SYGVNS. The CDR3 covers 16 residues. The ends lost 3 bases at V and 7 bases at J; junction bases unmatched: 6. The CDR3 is CASSDPGLAGYGELFF. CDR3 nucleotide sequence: TGTGCCAGCAGTGATCCTGGACTAGCGGGGTACGGGGAGCTGTTTTTT.